The clone carrying this T cell receptor beta chain was observed a handful of times. The antigen remains undetermined. The ends lost 0 bases at V and 10 bases at J; junction bases unmatched: 13. The CDR3 totals 16 residues. Germline V gives CDR1 SGDLS, CDR2 YYNGEE. This specimen comes from a study of T-cell reconstitution after alpha-beta-depleted transplantation in children. Notes on the study in general: For some patients, TCRbeta diversity was high at day 60 because of recipient T cells and thymic progenitors that survived. T-cell counts and diversity at one year post-transplant came mainly from newly produced T cells. By about two months after transplant, alpha-beta T cells reportedly arose from several hundred graft clones that had expanded.

The TCRbeta library incorporated unique molecular identifiers. In TCRdb, the PCR reads were re-called with MiXCR into one record per CDR3 protein. The sample yields about 980,000 distinct CDR3 sequences, roughly 29% seen once. Specimen: PBMCs, mostly from graft donor cells, collected 360 days after TCRalphabeta/CD19-depleted stem cell transplant. This receptor was identified in a boy younger than two who had a stem cell transplant for SCID, so the T cells may come from the graft donor. V gene TRBV9 combines with J gene TRBJ2-7; 10 bases align to TRBD1. The CDR3, as DNA: TGTGCCAGCAGCGTAGGGCCCTCGGGGGACAGGGGTACCCAGTACTTC. The encoded protein is CASSVGPSGDRGTQYF. The entire variable domain, with the rest obtained from reference TRBV9 and TRBJ2-7, is as follows: DSGVTQTPKHLITATGQRVTLRCSPRSGDLSVYWYQQSLDQGLQFLIQYYNGEERAKGNILERFSAQQFPDLHSELNLSSLELGDSALYFCASSVGPSGDRGTQYFGPGTRLTVT.